This T cell receptor (beta chain) came from a study of blood T cell repertoires in COVID-19. Study-level information: Collection of acute and convalescent COVID-19 samples took place in the United States, Italy and Spain. The cDNA or gDNA used as material had been derived from T cells, B-cell-depleted T cells, or PBMCs.

In the authors' methods: Estimation of nucleated cell counts relied on the amplification of reference gene primers. TCRdb's copy holds only in-frame clones and misses some; the assay was immunoSEQ multiplex PCR. Clone size and V and J calls were adopted from that table, with D and trimming inferred from the DNA. The sample gives about 21,000 clones, almost 85% of which show up once; 3% to 4% is in the top ten. The sample consisted of peripheral blood. The TCR comes from a man aged 35-49 years with acute or convalescent COVID-19.

The chain's CDR3 is CASRRGQTGTGELFF. In nucleotides, the CDR3 is TGTGCCAGCAGAAGGGGCCAGACCGGCACCGGGGAGCTGTTTTTT. J is TRBJ2-2 and V is TRBV6-5; D is possibly TRBD1 (5 bases). Trimming took 6 bases from V and 4 from J, leaving 15 bases between them. The CDR3 covers 15 residues. Germline CDR1 and CDR2: MNHEY and SVGAGI.